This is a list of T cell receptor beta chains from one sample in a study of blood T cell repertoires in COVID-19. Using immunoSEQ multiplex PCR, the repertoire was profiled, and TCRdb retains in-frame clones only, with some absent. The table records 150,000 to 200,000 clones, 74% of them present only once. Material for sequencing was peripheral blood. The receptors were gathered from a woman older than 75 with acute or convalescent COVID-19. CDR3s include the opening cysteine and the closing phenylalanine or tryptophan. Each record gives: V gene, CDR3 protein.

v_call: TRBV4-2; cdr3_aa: CASSQDGVAGAYEQYF
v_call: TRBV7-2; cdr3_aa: CASSFRLAGHGTYEQYF
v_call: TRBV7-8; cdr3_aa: CASSSPGLAGTETQYF
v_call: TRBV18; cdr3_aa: CASSRGRDSRTDTQYF
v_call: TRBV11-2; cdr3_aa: CASSPNPGSREQYF
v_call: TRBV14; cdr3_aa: CASSQQVGFTEAFF
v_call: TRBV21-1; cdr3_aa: CASSKVMAEGLGSYEQYF
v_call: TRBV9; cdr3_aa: CASSEGQGLAAGELFF
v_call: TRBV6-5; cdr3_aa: CASSSWDRDNEQFF
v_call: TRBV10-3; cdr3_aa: CAISDPSGSGTDTQYF
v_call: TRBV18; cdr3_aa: CASSPRRLGRGQPYTGELFF
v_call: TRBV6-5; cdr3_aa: CASRQGKETQYF
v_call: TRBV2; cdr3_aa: CASSVGLVETQYF
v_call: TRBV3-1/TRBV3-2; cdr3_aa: CASSSLAGVGDTQYF
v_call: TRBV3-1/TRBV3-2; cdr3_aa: CASSQTGGSYEQYF
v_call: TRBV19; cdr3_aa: CASSIKGGRSDNEQFF
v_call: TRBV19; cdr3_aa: CASMGRGTGTEAFF
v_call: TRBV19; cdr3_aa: CASSINWSSRMGGQFF
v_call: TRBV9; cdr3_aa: CASSVEAGAPEEQYF
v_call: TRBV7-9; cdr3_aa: CASSPSVGIGTEAFF
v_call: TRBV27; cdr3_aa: CASSIAGDTGELFF
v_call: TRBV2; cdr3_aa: CASSEARDRAPEAFF
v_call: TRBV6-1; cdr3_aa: CASSETSMGLNPYEQYF
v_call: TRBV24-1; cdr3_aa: CATSGGQGSTDTQYF
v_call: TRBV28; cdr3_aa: CASSLTGGADTQYF
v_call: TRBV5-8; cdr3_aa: CASSLVPRGRATDTQYF
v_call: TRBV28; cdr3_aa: CASSKGGTGYQETQYF
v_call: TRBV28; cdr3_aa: CASSLRVNQPQHF
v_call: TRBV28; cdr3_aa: CASRGGGDTGELFF
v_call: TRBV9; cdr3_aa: CASSPPVGSDEQYF
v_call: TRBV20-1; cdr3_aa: CSASESGRRGSNTF
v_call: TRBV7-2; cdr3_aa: CASSLFSGGQETQYF
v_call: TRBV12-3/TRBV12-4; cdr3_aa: CASSSTRGGEAFF
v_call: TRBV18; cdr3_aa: CASSPRTEQETQYF
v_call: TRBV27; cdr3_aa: CASSLGAAMDTQYF
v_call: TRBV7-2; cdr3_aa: CASSLVPRDIQYF
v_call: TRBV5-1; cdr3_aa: CASSPRVAGGPGEQFF
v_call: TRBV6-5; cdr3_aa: CASSYQGATYEQYF
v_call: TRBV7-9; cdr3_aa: CASSIGTSDLYPREQYF
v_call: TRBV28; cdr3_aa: CASSLTGNYGYTF
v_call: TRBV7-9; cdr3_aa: CASSSAGEGTEQFF
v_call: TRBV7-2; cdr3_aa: CASSSRLAGGPDTQYF
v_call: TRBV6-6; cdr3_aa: CASSLGQGLLDYGYTF
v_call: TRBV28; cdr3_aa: CASRNGDSYNEQFF